This T cell receptor (beta chain) came from a study of spatial heterogeneity in lung cancer. Study background: A consistent excess of beta-chain over alpha-chain sequences was detected. Counts of TCR transcripts in tumor regions tracked strongly with a T cell module score that came from matched bulk RNA-seq. Study results and caveats: Tumor mutation count correlated with how many alpha and beta TCRs expanded intratumorally.

As for time point: sample taken at primary tumor resection. The donor population consisted of 72 patients with untreated, early-stage non-small cell lung cancer. The input material, whole RNA from tumor, nontumor lung or frozen PBMC, was sequenced unsorted. This clonotype appeared many times. The antigen remains undetermined. TCRdb fed the 5' RACE reads into MiXCR, producing one record per CDR3 protein. The sample comprises 7,500 to 9,500 distinct CDR3 sequences, around 7% of which are singletons, and 8.5% to 10% rests with the top ten. Per the germline V gene, CDR1 is MNHNS and CDR2 is SASEGT. The CDR3 consists of 16 residues. Trimming stripped 2 bases from V and 0 bases from J, with 8 bases between.

The chain is built from TRBV6-1 and TRBJ1-6; D gene uncertain. Specimen: lung tumor tissue, collected at surgery. The receptor was isolated from a male donor with early-stage non-small cell lung cancer. The CDR3 DNA sequence: TGTGCCAGCAGTGAACTCCAGAGCTCCTATAATTCACCCCTCCACTTT. It encodes CASSELQSSYNSPLHF.